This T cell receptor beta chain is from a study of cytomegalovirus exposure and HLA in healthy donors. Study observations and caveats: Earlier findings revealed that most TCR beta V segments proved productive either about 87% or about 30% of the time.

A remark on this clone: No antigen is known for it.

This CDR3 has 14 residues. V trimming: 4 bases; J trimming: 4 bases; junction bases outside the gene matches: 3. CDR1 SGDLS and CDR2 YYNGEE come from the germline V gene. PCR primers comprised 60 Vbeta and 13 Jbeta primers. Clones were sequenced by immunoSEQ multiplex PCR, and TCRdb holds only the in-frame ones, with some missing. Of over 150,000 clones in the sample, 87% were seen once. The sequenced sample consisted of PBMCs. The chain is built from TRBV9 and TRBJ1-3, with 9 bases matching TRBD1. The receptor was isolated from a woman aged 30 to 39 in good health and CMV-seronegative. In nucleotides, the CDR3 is TGTGCCAGCAGCCGGACAGGGGACGGAAACACCATATATTTT. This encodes CASSRTGDGNTIYF.